This TCR beta chain was obtained from a study of early T cells in non-severe SARS-CoV-2 infection. Individual cDNA molecules carried attached unique molecular identifiers. In TCRdb, the 5' RACE reads were re-called with MiXCR into one record per CDR3 protein. The data contain about 49,000 distinct CDR3 sequences, about 4.2% of them singletons. This clonotype was observed many times. Germline V gene lookup returns CDR1 MDHEN and CDR2 SYDVKM. The CDR3 runs 16 residues. The V end was cut by 5 bases, the J end by 1 base, with 12 bases between. Sequencing used whole blood. This clonotype was obtained from an adult who was a healthcare worker with PCR-confirmed SARS-CoV-2 infection or an uninfected control (not recorded which). The V gene is TRBV28, the J gene TRBJ2-6, with a tentative D call TRBD2 (5 bases). The CDR3 loop is CASSRGGRSGANVLTF. CDR3 sequence (DNA): TGTGCCAGCAGTCGGGGTGGCAGGTCTGGGGCCAACGTCCTGACTTTC.